This T cell receptor (beta chain) was identified during a study of vaccination and CD4 T cells after COVID-19. Study-level background: Median time from second vaccine dose to sampling was less than 85 days (14 to 241). The peptides that stimulated the cells were overlapping spike peptides from SARS-CoV-2, HCoV-NL63, HCoV-OC43 and HCoV-229E.

The assay that was used to sequence DNA from cultured CD4+ T cells was the Oncomine TCR Beta short-read assay. TCRdb re-analysed the PCR reads in MiXCR, keeping a single row per CDR3 protein. This table has 10,000 to 15,000 distinct CDR3 sequences, about 50% appearing once. For this clonotype: Its antigen is not identified.

As to treatment: roughly 10-day PBMC culture with coronavirus spike peptide pools or control peptides (ViraFEST assay). With 7 bases removed from V and 0 bases from J, the gap between germline ends came to 18 bases. Germline V lookup: CDR1 MNHNS, CDR2 SASEGT. The CDR3 contains 16 residues. Here the sequenced sample was cultured CD4+ T cells from blood, taken after SARS-CoV-2 vaccination. This sequence originates from a human donor with COVID-19. This chain joins TRBV6-1 and TRBJ1-1, with TRBD1 as a possible D gene (6 bases). The CDR3 DNA reads as TGTGCCAGCACCCGGACCCTCGGACAGCTGAACACTGAAGCTTTCTTT. Protein product: CASTRTLGQLNTEAFF.